This is a list of T cell receptor beta chains from one sample in a study of memory B cells and T cells in multiple sclerosis. Repertoires were generated with immunoSEQ multiplex PCR, while TCRdb's copy carries only in-frame clones and drops some. The sample carries tens of thousands of clones, roughly 82% recorded once. These TCRs are of unknown antigen specificity. The sample taken for sequencing was PBMCs from blood kept in culture. These receptors all stem from a human donor with multiple sclerosis. Each CDR3 is given with its conserved first and last residue. Fields, in order: clone size, D gene, J gene, V gene, CDR3 DNA, CDR3 protein. The D gene is left open where the match is weak. Expanded clones get a size class; other rows say once, few or many, or leave the size out.

clone size: -; D gene: -; J gene: TRBJ2-7; V gene: TRBV11-2; CDR3 DNA: TGTGCCAGCAGCTTAGAACAGGGGAGGTACTACGAGCAGTACTTC; CDR3 protein: CASSLEQGRYYEQYF
clone size: -; D gene: -; J gene: TRBJ2-5; V gene: TRBV5-6; CDR3 DNA: TGTGCCAGCAGCTTGGATGTTCGGGGTGGAGAGACCCAGTACTTC; CDR3 protein: CASSLDVRGGETQYF
clone size: -; D gene: -; J gene: TRBJ1-1; V gene: TRBV30; CDR3 DNA: TGTGCCTGGAGTGTAGTCCAGAACACTGAAGCTTTCTTT; CDR3 protein: CAWSVVQNTEAFF
clone size: -; D gene: -; J gene: TRBJ2-5; V gene: TRBV5-1; CDR3 DNA: TGCGCCAGCAGCTTTCCCGGGGAGACCCAGTACTTC; CDR3 protein: CASSFPGETQYF
clone size: once; D gene: TRBD2; J gene: TRBJ2-2; V gene: TRBV5-4; CDR3 DNA: TGTGCCAGCAGCCCTCCTCCGGGGGGGTCCTCCGGGGAGCTGTTTTTT; CDR3 protein: CASSPPPGGSSGELFF
clone size: -; D gene: -; J gene: TRBJ1-2; V gene: TRBV6-5; CDR3 DNA: TGTGCCAGCAGTTACGAGGGCAAGGGCTATGGCTACACCTTC; CDR3 protein: CASSYEGKGYGYTF
clone size: few; D gene: -; J gene: TRBJ2-2; V gene: TRBV30; CDR3 DNA: TGTGCCTGGCTAGACACCGGGGAGCTGTTTTTT; CDR3 protein: CAWLDTGELFF
clone size: -; D gene: -; J gene: TRBJ2-5; V gene: TRBV19; CDR3 DNA: TGTGCCAGTAGTATAGAGGTTTTTCGGGGGGCCCAAGAGACCCAGTACTTC; CDR3 protein: CASSIEVFRGAQETQYF
clone size: -; D gene: TRBD2; J gene: TRBJ2-3; V gene: TRBV25-1; CDR3 DNA: TGTGCCAGCAGTGCAGAGCGGGAGGTTAAATTCACAGATACGCAGTATTTT; CDR3 protein: CASSAEREVKFTDTQYF
clone size: -; D gene: TRBD1; J gene: TRBJ2-1; V gene: TRBV9; CDR3 DNA: TGTGCCAGCAGCGGTTGGGGGACAGGGGGCAATGAGCAGTTCTTC; CDR3 protein: CASSGWGTGGNEQFF
clone size: -; D gene: -; J gene: TRBJ2-6; V gene: TRBV16; CDR3 DNA: TGTGCCAGCAGCCAAAATACCGGGGGGGCCAACGTCCTGACTTTC; CDR3 protein: CASSQNTGGANVLTF
clone size: few; D gene: TRBD1; J gene: TRBJ2-7; V gene: TRBV7-3; CDR3 DNA: TGTGCCAGCAGCCCTGGACAGGCCGCTGCCGAGCAGTACTTC; CDR3 protein: CASSPGQAAAEQYF
clone size: once; D gene: -; J gene: TRBJ2-6; V gene: TRBV2; CDR3 DNA: TGTGCCAGCAGTGAAGCTAGGACGCCTGGGGCCAACGTCCTGACTTTC; CDR3 protein: CASSEARTPGANVLTF
clone size: -; D gene: -; J gene: TRBJ2-3; V gene: TRBV11-3; CDR3 DNA: TGTGCCAGCAGCTTACGTAGCACAGATACGCAGTATTTT; CDR3 protein: CASSLRSTDTQYF
clone size: -; D gene: -; J gene: TRBJ2-6; V gene: TRBV5-1; CDR3 DNA: TGCGCCAGCAGCCCGAGCACAGGGATGATTGCCAACGTCCTGACTTTC; CDR3 protein: CASSPSTGMIANVLTF
clone size: -; D gene: -; J gene: TRBJ1-2; V gene: TRBV5-1; CDR3 DNA: TGCGCCAGCAGCCCTCGACAGGACTATGGCTACACCTTC; CDR3 protein: CASSPRQDYGYTF
clone size: -; D gene: -; J gene: TRBJ2-7; V gene: TRBV27; CDR3 DNA: TGTGCCAGCAGTTTAATCGGCGGAGGAGTTAGCTCCTACGAGCAGTACTTC; CDR3 protein: CASSLIGGGVSSYEQYF
clone size: -; D gene: TRBD1; J gene: TRBJ2-2; V gene: TRBV29-1; CDR3 DNA: TGCAGCGTGGGGACAGTTCCCGGGGAGCTGTTTTTT; CDR3 protein: CSVGTVPGELFF
clone size: -; D gene: TRBD1; J gene: TRBJ1-1; V gene: TRBV7-9; CDR3 DNA: TGTGCCAGCAGCTCCACAGACAGGGGGCTATACCACACTGAAGCTTTCTTT; CDR3 protein: CASSSTDRGLYHTEAFF
clone size: -; D gene: TRBD1; J gene: TRBJ1-2; V gene: TRBV30; CDR3 DNA: TGTGCCTGGAGTATAGACAGGGATGGCTACACCTTC; CDR3 protein: CAWSIDRDGYTF
clone size: -; D gene: -; J gene: TRBJ1-6; V gene: TRBV4-1; CDR3 DNA: TGCGCCAGCACCGGACAGTATAATTCACCCCTCCACTTT; CDR3 protein: CASTGQYNSPLHF
clone size: few; D gene: TRBD1; J gene: TRBJ2-7; V gene: TRBV7-2; CDR3 DNA: TGTGCCAGCAGCTTGGGACAGGGGGCTTTCTACGAGCAGTACTTC; CDR3 protein: CASSLGQGAFYEQYF
clone size: -; D gene: -; J gene: TRBJ1-4; V gene: TRBV6-1; CDR3 DNA: TGTGCCAGCAGGGAACGGAGTACTAATGAAAAACTGTTTTTT; CDR3 protein: CASRERSTNEKLFF